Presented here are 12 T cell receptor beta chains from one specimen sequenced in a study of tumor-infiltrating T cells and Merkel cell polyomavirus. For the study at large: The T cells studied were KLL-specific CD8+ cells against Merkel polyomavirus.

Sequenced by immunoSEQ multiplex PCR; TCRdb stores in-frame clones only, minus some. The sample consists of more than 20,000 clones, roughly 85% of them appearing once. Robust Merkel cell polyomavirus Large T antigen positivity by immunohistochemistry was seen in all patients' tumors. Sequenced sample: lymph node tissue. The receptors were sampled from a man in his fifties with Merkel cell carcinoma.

The CDR3 is CSVSTPREPGTLNTGELFF. In DNA form, the CDR3 reads TGCAGCGTTTCGACCCCAAGGGAACCCGGGACACTAAACACCGGGGAGCTGTTTTTT. The rearrangement joins TRBV29-1 to TRBJ2-2, with a possible D match to TRBD1 (6 bases). The V gene's germline CDR1 is SQVTM and CDR2 ANQGSEA. Trimming took 5 bases from V and 2 from J, leaving 27 bases between them. The CDR3 covers 19 residues.

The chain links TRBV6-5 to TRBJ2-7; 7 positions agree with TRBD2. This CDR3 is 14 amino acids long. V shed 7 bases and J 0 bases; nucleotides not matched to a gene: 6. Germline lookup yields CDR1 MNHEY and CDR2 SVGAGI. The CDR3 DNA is TGTGCCAGCAAAATGGGAGGGAGCTCCTACGAGCAGTACTTC. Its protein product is CASKMGGSSYEQYF.

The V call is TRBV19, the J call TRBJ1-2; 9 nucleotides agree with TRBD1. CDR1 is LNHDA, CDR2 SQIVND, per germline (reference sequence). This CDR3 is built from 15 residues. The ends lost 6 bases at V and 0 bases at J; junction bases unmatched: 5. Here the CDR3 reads CASSWTGDPNYGYTF. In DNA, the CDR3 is TGTGCCAGTAGCTGGACAGGGGATCCTAACTATGGCTACACCTTC.

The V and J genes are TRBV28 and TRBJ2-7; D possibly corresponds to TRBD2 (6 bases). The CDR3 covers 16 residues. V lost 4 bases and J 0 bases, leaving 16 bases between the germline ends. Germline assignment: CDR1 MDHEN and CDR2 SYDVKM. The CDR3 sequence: CASSSEGRGSSYEQYF. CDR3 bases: TGTGCCAGCAGTTCCGAGGGCCGGGGGAGCTCCTACGAGCAGTACTTC.

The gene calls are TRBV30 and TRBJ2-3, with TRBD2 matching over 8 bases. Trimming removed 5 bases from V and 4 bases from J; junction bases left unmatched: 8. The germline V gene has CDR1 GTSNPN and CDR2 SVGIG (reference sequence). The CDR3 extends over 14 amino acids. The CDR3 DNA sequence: TGTGCCTGGGCCGGCGGGAGGTCGGCAGATACGCAGTATTTT. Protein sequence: CAWAGGRSADTQYF. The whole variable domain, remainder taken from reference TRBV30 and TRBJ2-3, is SQTIHQWPATLVQPVGSPLSLECTVEGTSNPNLYWYRQAAGRGLQLLFYSVGIGQISSEVPQNLSASRPQDRQFILSSKKLLLSDSGFYLCAWAGGRSADTQYFGPGTRLTVL.

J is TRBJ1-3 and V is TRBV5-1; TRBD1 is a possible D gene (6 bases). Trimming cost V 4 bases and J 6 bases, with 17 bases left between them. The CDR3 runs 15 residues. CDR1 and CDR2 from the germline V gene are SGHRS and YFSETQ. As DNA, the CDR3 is TGCGCCAGCAGCCTTGGTAGAGGGGGACAAAACACCATATATTTT. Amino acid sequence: CASSLGRGGQNTIYF.

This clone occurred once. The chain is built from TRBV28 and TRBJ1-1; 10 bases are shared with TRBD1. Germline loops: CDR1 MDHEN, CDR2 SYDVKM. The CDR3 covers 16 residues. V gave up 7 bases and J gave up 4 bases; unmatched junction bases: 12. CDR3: CASTLKPGQGTTEAFF. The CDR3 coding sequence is TGTGCCAGCACCCTGAAACCGGGACAGGGGACCACTGAAGCTTTCTTT.

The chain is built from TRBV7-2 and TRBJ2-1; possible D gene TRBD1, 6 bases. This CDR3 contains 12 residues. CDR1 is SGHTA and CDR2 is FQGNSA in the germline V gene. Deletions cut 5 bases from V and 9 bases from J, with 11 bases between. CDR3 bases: TGTGCCAGCAGCGGACGAGGGGGTGAGCAGTTCTTC. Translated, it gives CASSGRGGEQFF.

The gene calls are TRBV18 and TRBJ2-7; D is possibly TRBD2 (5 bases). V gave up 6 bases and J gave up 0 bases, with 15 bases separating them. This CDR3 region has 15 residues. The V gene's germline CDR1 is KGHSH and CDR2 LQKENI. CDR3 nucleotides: TGTGCCAGCTCTCGTACGGGGAGCAGCTCCTACGAGCAGTACTTC. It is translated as CASSRTGSSSYEQYF. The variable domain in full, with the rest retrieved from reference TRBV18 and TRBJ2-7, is NAGVMQNPRHLVRRRGQEARLRCSPMKGHSHVYWYRQLPEEGLKFMVYLQKENIIDESGMPKERFSAEFPKEGPSILRIQQVVRGDSAAYFCASSRTGSSSYEQYFGPGTRLTVT.

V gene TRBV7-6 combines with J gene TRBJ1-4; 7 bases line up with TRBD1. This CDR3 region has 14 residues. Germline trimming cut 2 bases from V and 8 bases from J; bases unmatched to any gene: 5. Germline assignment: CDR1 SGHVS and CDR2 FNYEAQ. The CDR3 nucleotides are TGTGCCAGCAGCTTACAGGGGGTAGGGGAAAAACTGTTTTTT. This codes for CASSLQGVGEKLFF.

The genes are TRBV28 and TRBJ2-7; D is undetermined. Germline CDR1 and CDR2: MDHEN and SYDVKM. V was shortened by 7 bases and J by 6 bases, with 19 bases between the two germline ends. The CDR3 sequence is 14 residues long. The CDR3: CASTQNPSRVEQYF. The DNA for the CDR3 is TGTGCCAGCACCCAAAATCCCTCGAGAGTCGAGCAGTACTTC.

The CDR3 spells CASSFGTGGSGEKLFF. In DNA, the CDR3 is TGTGCCAGCAGTTTCGGTACAGGGGGCAGTGGGGAAAAACTGTTTTTT. The V gene is TRBV27, the J gene TRBJ1-4; 9 bases agree with TRBD1. V was clipped by 3 bases and J by 8 bases; unmatched bases: 10. Germline V gene sequence: CDR1 MNHEY, CDR2 SMNVEV (reference sequence). The CDR3 is 16 amino acids.